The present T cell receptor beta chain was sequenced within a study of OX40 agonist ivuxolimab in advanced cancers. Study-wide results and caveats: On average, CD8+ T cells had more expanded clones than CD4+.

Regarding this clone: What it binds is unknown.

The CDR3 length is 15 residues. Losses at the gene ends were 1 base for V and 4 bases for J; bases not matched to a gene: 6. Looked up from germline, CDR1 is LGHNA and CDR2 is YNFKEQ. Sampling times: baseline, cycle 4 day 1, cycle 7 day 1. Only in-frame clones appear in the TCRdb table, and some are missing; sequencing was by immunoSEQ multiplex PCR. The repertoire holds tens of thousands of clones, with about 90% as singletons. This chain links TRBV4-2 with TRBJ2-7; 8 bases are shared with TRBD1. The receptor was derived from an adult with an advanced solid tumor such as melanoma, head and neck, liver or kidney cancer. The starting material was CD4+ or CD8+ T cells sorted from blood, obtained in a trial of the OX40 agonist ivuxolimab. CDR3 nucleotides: TGTGCCAGCAGCCAAGCCGGACAGGGAATATACGAGCAGTACTTC. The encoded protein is CASSQAGQGIYEQYF.